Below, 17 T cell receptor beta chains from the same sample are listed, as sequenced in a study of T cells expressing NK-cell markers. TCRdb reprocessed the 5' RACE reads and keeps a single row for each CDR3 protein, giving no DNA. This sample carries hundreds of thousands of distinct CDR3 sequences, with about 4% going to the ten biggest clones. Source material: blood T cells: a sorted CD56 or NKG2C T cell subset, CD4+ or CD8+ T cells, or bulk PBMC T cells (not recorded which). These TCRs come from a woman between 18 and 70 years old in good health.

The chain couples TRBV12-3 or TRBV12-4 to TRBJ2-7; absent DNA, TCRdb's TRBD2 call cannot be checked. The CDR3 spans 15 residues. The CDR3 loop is CASTGGLADSYEQYF.

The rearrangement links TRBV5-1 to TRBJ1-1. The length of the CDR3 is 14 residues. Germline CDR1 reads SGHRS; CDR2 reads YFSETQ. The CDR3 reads CASATDVGNTEAFF.

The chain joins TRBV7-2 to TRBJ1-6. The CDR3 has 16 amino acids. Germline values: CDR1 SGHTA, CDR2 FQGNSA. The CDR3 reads CASSLSPQGGNSPLHF. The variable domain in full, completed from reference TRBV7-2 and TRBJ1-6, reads GAGVSQSPSNKVTEKGKDVELRCDPISGHTALYWYRQSLGQGLEFLIYFQGNSAPDKSGLPSDRFSAERTGGSVSTLTIQRTQQEDSAVYLCASSLSPQGGNSPLHFGNGTRLTVT.

CDR3 loop: CSARAGDDEQYF. V and J are TRBV20-1 and TRBJ2-7; no DNA is available, so the TRBD2 call from TCRdb remains unchecked. Germline assignment: CDR1 DFQATT and CDR2 SNEGSKA (reference sequence). The CDR3 contains 12 residues.

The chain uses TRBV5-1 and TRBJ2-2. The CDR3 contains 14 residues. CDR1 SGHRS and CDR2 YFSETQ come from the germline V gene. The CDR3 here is CASRWDFDTGELFF.

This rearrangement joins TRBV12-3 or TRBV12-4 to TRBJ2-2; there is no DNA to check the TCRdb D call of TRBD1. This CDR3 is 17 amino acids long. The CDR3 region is CASSLWRTGGDTGELFF.

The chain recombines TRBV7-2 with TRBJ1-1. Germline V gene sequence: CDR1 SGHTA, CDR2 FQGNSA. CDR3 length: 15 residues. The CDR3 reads CASSFQATMNTEAFF.

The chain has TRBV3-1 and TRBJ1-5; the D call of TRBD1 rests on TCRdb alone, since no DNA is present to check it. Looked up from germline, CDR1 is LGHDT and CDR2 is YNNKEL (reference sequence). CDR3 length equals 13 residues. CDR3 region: CASSQDWGQPQHF.

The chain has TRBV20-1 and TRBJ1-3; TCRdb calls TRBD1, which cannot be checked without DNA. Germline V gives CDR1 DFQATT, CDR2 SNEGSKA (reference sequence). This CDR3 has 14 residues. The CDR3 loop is CSAHKGQSGNTIYF.

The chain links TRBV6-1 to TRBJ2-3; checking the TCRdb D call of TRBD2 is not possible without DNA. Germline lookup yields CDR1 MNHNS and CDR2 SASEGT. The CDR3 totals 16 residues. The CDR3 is CASSLESGGSKDTQYF.

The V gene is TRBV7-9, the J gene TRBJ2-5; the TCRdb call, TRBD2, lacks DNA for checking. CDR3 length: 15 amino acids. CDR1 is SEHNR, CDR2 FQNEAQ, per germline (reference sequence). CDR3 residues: CASSPSRAQQETQYF.

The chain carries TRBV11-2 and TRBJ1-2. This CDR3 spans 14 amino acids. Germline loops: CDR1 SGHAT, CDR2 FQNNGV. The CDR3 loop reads CASSSLRQVEGYTF.

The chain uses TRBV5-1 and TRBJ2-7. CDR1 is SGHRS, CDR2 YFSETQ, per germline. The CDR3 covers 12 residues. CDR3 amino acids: CASSPTKGEQYF. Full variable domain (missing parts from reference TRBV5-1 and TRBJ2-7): KAGVTQTPRYLIKTRGQQVTLSCSPISGHRSVSWYQQTPGQGLQFLFEYFSETQRNKGNFPGRFSGRQFSNSRSEMNVSTLELGDSALYLCASSPTKGEQYFGPGTRLTVT.

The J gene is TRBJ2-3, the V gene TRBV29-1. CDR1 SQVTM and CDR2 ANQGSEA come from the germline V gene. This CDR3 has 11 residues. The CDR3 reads CSVAMADTQYF.

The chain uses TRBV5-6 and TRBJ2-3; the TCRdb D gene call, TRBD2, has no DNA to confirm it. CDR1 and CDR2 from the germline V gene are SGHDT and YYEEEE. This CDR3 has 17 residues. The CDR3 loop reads CASSDPPLAGEGDTQYF. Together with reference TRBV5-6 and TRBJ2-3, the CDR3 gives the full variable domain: DAGVTQSPTHLIKTRGQQVTLRCSPKSGHDTVSWYQQALGQGPQFIFQYYEEEERQRGNFPDRFSGHQFPNYSSELNVNALLLGDSALYLCASSDPPLAGEGDTQYFGPGTRLTVL.

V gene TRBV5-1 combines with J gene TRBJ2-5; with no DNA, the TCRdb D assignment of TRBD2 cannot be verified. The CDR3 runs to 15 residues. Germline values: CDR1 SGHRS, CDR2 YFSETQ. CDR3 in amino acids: CASSFSSGVYETQYF.

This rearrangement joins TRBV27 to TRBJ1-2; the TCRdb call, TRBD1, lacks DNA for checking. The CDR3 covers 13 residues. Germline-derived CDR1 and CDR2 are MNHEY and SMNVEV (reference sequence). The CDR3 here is CASSPRGDYGYTF.